These T cell receptor beta chains were read from a single sample in a study of Graves' ophthalmopathy and Graves' hyperthyroidism. MiXCR was run by TCRdb on the multiplex PCR reads, yielding one entry per CDR3 protein. This sample has approximately 540,000 distinct CDR3 sequences, with about 35% found just once. Sequencing was done on a sample of peripheral blood or thyroid tissue (not recorded which). The receptors stem from an adult man with Graves' hyperthyroidism. Each CDR3 is given with its conserved first and last residue.

>TRBV7-2|TRBJ1-4
CASRNRFF
>TRBV7-9|TRBJ1-2
CASRKGYGYTF
>TRBV28|TRBJ2-5
CASSEAGGSETQYF
>TRBV14|TRBJ2-5
CASSQGVGTSGETQYF
>TRBV20-1|TRBJ2-7
CSARSPRVGYEQYF
>TRBV5-8|TRBJ1-1
CASSLWDSTEAFF
>TRBV7-2|TRBJ2-5
CASTLMGRAETQYF
>TRBV10-3|TRBJ1-1
CAISESGQINNEQFF
>TRBV6-1|TRBJ2-7
CASSEARSTGAYEQYF
>TRBV2|TRBJ1-5
CATNRDQPQHF
>TRBV7-2|TRBJ2-5
CASSLARGAETQYF
>TRBV20-1|TRBJ2-7
CSARDLTSGSGEQYF
>TRBV7-8|TRBJ2-7
CASSPGTEYEQYF
>TRBV7-8|TRBJ1-1
CASSLGSVGGGEAFF
>TRBV19|TRBJ2-6
CASSSGVLTGANVLTF
>TRBV20-1|TRBJ2-7
CSARDVGGLTYEQYF
>TRBV20-1|TRBJ1-5
CSASGGSGGNQPQHF
>TRBV5-6|TRBJ1-5
CASSLGGKSYQPQHF
>TRBV7-2|TRBJ2-7
CASSLQPEYEQYF
>TRBV7-6|NA
CASSLGRLRVTYNEQFF
>TRBV5-1|TRBJ2-3
CASSLEGGTDTQYF
>TRBV7-2|TRBJ2-7
CASSSRSSGATYEQYF
>TRBV6-5|TRBJ1-5
CASSYGQTQGTQHF
>TRBV29-1|TRBJ2-5
CSARQKQETQYF
>TRBV7-9|TRBJ1-3
CASGRTDSGNTIYF
>TRBV11-2|TRBJ2-5
CSSSPRYRDQETQYF
>TRBV10-3|TRBJ2-7
CAIEGAGGSEQYF
>TRBV4-1|TRBJ1-5
CASSQVFGTSNQPQHF
>TRBV7-2|TRBJ2-2
CASSSYLDGELFF
>TRBV9|TRBJ1-1
CASSQSPATGGGGTATEAFF
>TRBV24-1|TRBJ2-7
CATSAQRVNYEQYF
>TRBV6-1|TRBJ2-5
CASSSDRYTTQYF
>TRBV2|TRBJ2-7
CASAGQDNYEQYF
>TRBV7-9|TRBJ2-7
CASSPDDRGDYEQYF
>TRBV2|TRBJ1-5
CASSTRDRGNQPQHF
>TRBV7-2|TRBJ2-7
CASSTRTGGYEQYF
>TRBV5-1|TRBJ2-1
CASSFGPPRGDEQFF
>TRBV27|TRBJ2-7
CASSAGTGGAYEQYF
>TRBV7-6|TRBJ2-6
CASSSGTRGSGANVLTF
>TRBV24-1|TRBJ2-6
CATNSASGISGANVLTF
>TRBV7-3|TRBJ2-5
CASSFGANKETQYF
>TRBV7-3|TRBJ2-3
CASSPLGRGGTDTQYF
>TRBV20-1|TRBJ2-5
CSGDSVGLSSGKETQYF
>TRBV20-1|TRBJ2-6
CSARKSGANVLTF